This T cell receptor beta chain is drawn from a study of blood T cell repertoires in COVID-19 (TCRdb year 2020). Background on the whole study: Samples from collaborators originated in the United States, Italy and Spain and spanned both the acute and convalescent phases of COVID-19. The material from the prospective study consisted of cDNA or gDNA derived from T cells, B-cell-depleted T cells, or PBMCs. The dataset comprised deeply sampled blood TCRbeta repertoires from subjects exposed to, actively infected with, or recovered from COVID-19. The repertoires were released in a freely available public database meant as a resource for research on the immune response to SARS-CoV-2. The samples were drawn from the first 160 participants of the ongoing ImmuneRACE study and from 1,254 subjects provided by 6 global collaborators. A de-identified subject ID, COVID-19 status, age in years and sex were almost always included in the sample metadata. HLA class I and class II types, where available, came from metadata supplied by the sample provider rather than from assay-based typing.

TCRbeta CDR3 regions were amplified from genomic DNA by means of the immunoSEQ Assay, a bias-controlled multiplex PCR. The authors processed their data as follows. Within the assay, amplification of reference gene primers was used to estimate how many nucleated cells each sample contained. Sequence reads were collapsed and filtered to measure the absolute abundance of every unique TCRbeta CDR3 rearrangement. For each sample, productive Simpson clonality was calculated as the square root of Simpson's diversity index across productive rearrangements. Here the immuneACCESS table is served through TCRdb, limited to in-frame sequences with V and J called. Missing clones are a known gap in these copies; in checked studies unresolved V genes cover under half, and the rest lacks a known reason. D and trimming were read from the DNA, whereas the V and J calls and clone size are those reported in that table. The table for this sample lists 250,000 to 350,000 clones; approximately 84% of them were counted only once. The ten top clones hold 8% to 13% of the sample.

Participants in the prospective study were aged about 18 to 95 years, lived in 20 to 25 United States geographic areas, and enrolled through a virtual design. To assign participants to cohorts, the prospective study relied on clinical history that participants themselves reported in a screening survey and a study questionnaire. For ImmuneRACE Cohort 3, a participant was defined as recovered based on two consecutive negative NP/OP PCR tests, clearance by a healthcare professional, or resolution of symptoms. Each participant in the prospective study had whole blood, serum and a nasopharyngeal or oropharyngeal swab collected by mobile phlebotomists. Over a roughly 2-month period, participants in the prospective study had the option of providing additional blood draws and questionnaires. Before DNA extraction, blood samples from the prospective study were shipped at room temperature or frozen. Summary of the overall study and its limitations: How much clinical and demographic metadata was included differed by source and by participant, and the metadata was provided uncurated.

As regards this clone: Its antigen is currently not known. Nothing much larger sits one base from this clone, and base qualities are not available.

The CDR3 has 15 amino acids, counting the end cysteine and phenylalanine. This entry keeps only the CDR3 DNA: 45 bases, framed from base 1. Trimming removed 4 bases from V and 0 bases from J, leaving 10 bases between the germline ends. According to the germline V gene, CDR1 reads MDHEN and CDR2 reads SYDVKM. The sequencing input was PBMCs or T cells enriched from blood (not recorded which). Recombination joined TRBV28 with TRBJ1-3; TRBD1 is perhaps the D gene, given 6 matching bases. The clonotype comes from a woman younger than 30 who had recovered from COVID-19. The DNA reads TGTGCCAGCAGTTCCACAGGGTCCTCTGGAAACACCATATATTTT. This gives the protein CASSSTGSSGNTIYF.